These 4 T cell receptor beta chains were sequenced from one sample in a study of blood T cell repertoires in COVID-19 (dated by TCRdb to 2020 to 2021). The library came from the immunoSEQ multiplex PCR assay. TCRdb stores this immuneACCESS table with in-frame sequences only. Part of the clones is absent; in the studies checked, under half of the shortfall reflects unresolved V genes, and no reason is known for the rest. The sample table holds approximately 140,000 clones, of which about four fifths were seen once. The ten largest clones represent about a tenth of the sample. Sequencing was done on a sample of peripheral blood. Receptors originate from a middle-aged man with active or convalescent COVID-19.

The chain recombines TRBV19 with TRBJ1-1; 11 positions match TRBD1. The J segment lost 7 bases and the V segment lost 9 bases, leaving 7 bases of the junction unmatched. CDR3 length: 13 residues. CDR1 and CDR2 (germline): LNHDA, SQIVND (reference sequence). This chain's CDR3 is CASRGQGEGEAFF. DNA of the CDR3: TGTGCCAGCCGGGGACAGGGGGAGGGTGAAGCTTTCTTT.

The V call is TRBV27, the J call TRBJ2-7; tentatively, D is TRBD2 (6 bases). This CDR3 is 13 amino acids long. Between the trimmed V and J ends, which lost 7 bases and 2 bases, there was a span of 12 bases. Germline CDR1 MNHEY, CDR2 SMNVEV (reference sequence). The CDR3 nucleotides read TGTGCCAGCATGGGGACTCATCCCTACGAGCAGTACTTC. Its translation: CASMGTHPYEQYF.

The chain carries TRBV6-2 or TRBV6-3 and TRBJ2-7; maybe TRBD2 (6 bases). The ends were cut back, 6 bases at V and 3 bases at J, with 18 bases in the middle. Germline V gene sequence: CDR1 MNHEY, CDR2 SVGEGT. There are 15 residues in the CDR3. CDR3 loop: CASSSRGLVLYEQYF. The CDR3 DNA reads TGTGCCAGCAGCTCCCGGGGACTTGTCCTCTACGAGCAGTACTTC.

CDR3 DNA sequence: TGTGCCACCAGCGACCCCGGGAGCAATCAGCCCCAGCATTTT. Translated, it gives CATSDPGSNQPQHF. This chain uses TRBV24-1 with TRBJ1-5, with D unresolved. Trimming shortened V by 7 bases and J by 1 base, and 10 bases separated the two germline ends. Germline loops: CDR1 KGHDR, CDR2 SFDVKD. There are 14 residues in the CDR3.